This T cell receptor (beta chain) was retrieved from a study of blood T cell repertoires in COVID-19. Looking at the study overall: Samples taken during acute and convalescent COVID-19 were collected in the United States, Italy and Spain. In each case, the material was cDNA or gDNA derived from T cells, B-cell-depleted T cells, or PBMCs.

Here immunoSEQ multiplex PCR was the method, and the copy in TCRdb shows in-frame clones only, minus some. The data contain around 130,000 clones, around 84% of them singletons. This CDR3 is built from 18 residues. The germline CDR1 and CDR2 sequences are MDHEN and SYDVKM. V lost 6 bases, J lost 2 bases, and 16 bases stayed unmatched. Enrollees, about 18 to 89 years old, lived in 24 US areas. The chain uses TRBV28 and TRBJ1-5; 7 nucleotides agree with TRBD1. The receptor was derived from a man between 35 and 55 years old with acute COVID-19. Sequenced sample: PBMCs or T cells enriched from blood (not recorded which). In nucleotides, the CDR3 is TGTGCCAGCAGCCTTTCTTCCAACACAGGGGTCGGCAATCAGCCCCAGCATTTT. Translation: CASSLSSNTGVGNQPQHF.